What follows are 9 T cell receptor beta chains derived from one specimen sequenced in a study of cytomegalovirus exposure and HLA in healthy donors. The PCR contained 60 Vbeta and 13 Jbeta primers. This table comes from immunoSEQ multiplex PCR, and its TCRdb copy is limited to in-frame clones, with some not included. The table for this sample gives about 77,000 clones. Sequencing used PBMCs. The receptors come from a man between 50 and 59 years old in good health and CMV-seropositive.

V usage is TRBV9 and J usage is TRBJ2-5; 8 bases fit TRBD2. The J segment lost 0 bases and the V segment lost 3 bases, leaving 10 bases of the junction unmatched. The CDR3 is 17 amino acids. Germline CDR1 reads SGDLS; CDR2 reads YYNGEE. CDR3 protein: CASSAGGKRGYQETQYF. In nucleotides, the CDR3 is TGTGCCAGCAGCGCCGGTGGGAAGCGGGGGTACCAAGAGACCCAGTACTTC. The full variable domain, its missing parts supplied by reference TRBV9 and TRBJ2-5, is DSGVTQTPKHLITATGQRVTLRCSPRSGDLSVYWYQQSLDQGLQFLIQYYNGEERAKGNILERFSAQQFPDLHSELNLSSLELGDSALYFCASSAGGKRGYQETQYFGPGTRLLVL.

V usage is TRBV5-1 and J usage is TRBJ2-1; TRBD1 aligns across 10 bases. With 2 bases clipped from V and 9 bases from J, the junction kept 11 bases outside the gene matches. From germline, CDR1 is SGHRS and CDR2 YFSETQ. The CDR3 contains 16 residues. The CDR3, as DNA: TGCGCCAGCAGCTTCCTACCGACAGGGGGCTTGGGTGAGCAGTTCTTC. Encoded protein: CASSFLPTGGLGEQFF.

The CDR3 is CASSLDQQGWRAEAFF. In DNA form, the CDR3 reads TGTGCCAGCAGCTTAGATCAGCAGGGATGGAGGGCTGAAGCTTTCTTT. The chain couples TRBV11-2 to TRBJ1-1, with D possibly matching TRBD1 (5 bases). Germline V gives CDR1 SGHAT, CDR2 FQNNGV. The CDR3 is 16 residues long. Trimming removed 0 bases from V and 6 bases from J, with 17 bases in between.

This chain links TRBV6-5 with TRBJ1-5, with unresolved D. Trimming removed 0 bases at V and 1 base at J, with 4 bases between. The CDR3 is made up of 14 amino acids. Germline loops: CDR1 MNHEY, CDR2 SVGAGI. The DNA for the CDR3 is TGTGCCAGCAGTTACTCGCGAAGCAATCAGCCCCAGCATTTT. Its protein is CASSYSRSNQPQHF.

The rearrangement joins TRBV9 to TRBJ2-5; 8 bases fit TRBD1. This CDR3 has 13 residues. V gave up 4 bases and J gave up 4 bases; unmatched junction bases: 3. Germline V gene lookup returns CDR1 SGDLS and CDR2 YYNGEE. The CDR3 spells CASSRQGRETQYF. The CDR3 DNA is TGTGCCAGCAGCAGACAGGGGAGAGAGACCCAGTACTTC.

This chain links TRBV4-1 with TRBJ2-5; maybe TRBD2 (5 bases). The ends were cut back, 4 bases at V and 1 base at J, with 13 bases in the middle. The CDR3 covers 15 residues. Germline lookup yields CDR1 MGHRA and CDR2 YSYEKL. The CDR3, as DNA: TGCGCCAGCAGCCCCTTTCTGCGGGTCCAAGAGACCCAGTACTTC. Amino acids: CASSPFLRVQETQYF.

The genes are TRBV5-6 and TRBJ1-5; 7 bases match TRBD1. The germline V gene has CDR1 SGHDT and CDR2 YYEEEE. V shed 4 bases, J shed 3 bases, and the junction held 10 bases outside the gene matches. The CDR3 length is 16 residues. CDR3 loop: CASSPSWTGLNQPQHF. In DNA, the CDR3 is TGTGCCAGCAGCCCGTCGTGGACAGGCCTCAATCAGCCCCAGCATTTT.

The chain recombines TRBV11-2 with TRBJ2-7; the match to TRBD2 covers 8 bases. The CDR3 totals 13 residues. Per germline, CDR1 SGHAT and CDR2 FQNNGV. Germline trimming cut 0 bases from V and 5 bases from J; bases unmatched to any gene: 0. The CDR3: CASSLEREDEQYF. CDR3 sequence (DNA): TGTGCCAGCAGCTTAGAGCGGGAGGACGAGCAGTACTTC.

The chain links TRBV5-6 to TRBJ2-7; 8 nucleotides agree with TRBD1. This CDR3 is built from 14 residues. Germline V gene lookup returns CDR1 SGHDT and CDR2 YYEEEE. The V segment lost 4 bases and the J segment 0 bases; nucleotides outside the gene matches: 3. CDR3 sequence reads: CASSPGTGSYEQYF. In nucleotides, the CDR3 is TGTGCCAGCAGCCCGGGGACAGGCTCCTACGAGCAGTACTTC.